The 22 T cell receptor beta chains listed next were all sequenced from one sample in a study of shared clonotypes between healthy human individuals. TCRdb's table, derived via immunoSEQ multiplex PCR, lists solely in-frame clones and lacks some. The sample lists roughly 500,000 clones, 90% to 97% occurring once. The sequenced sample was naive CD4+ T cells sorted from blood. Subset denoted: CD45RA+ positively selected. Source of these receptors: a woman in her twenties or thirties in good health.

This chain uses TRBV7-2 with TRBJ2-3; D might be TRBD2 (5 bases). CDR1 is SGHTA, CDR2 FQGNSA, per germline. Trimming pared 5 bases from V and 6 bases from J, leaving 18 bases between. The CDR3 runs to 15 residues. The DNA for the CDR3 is TGTGCCAGCAGCCATCCCCCGGAGGCAGGCGATACGCAGTATTTT. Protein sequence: CASSHPPEAGDTQYF.

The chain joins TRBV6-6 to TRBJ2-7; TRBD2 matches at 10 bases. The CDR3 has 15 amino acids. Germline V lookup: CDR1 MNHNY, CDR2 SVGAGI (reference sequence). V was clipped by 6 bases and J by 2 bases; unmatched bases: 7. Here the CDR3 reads CASSPGTSVTYEQYF. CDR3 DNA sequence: TGTGCCAGCAGCCCGGGGACTAGCGTCACCTACGAGCAGTACTTC.

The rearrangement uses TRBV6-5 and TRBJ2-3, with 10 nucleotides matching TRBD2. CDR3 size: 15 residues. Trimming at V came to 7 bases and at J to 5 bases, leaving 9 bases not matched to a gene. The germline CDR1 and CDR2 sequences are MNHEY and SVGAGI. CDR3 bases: TGTGCCAGCAAGTCTCTACTAGCGGGAAAAGATACGCAGTATTTT. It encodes CASKSLLAGKDTQYF.

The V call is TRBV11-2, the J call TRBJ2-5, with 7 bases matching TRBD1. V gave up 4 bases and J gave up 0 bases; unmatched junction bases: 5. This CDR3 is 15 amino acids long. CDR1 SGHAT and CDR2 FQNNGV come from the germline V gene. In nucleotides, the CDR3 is TGTGCCAGCAGCTCAGCGACAGGGTACCAAGAGACCCAGTACTTC. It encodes CASSSATGYQETQYF.

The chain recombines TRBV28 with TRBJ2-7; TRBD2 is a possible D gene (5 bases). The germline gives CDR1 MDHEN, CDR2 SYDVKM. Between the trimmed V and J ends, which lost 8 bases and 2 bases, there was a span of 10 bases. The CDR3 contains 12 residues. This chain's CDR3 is CASRGRTYEQYF. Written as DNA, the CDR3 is TGTGCCAGCCGGGGTAGAACCTACGAGCAGTACTTC.

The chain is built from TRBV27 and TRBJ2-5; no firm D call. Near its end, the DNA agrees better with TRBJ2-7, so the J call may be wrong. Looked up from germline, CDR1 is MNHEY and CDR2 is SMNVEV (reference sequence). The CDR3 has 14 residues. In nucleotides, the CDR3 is TGTGCCAGCAGTCCCTTAACCTCTTTGGACGAGCAGTACTTC. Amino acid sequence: CASSPLTSLDEQYF.

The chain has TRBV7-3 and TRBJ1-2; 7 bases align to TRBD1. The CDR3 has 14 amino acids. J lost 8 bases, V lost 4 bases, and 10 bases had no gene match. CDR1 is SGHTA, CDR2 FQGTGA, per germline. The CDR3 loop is CASSSRQGGGGYTF. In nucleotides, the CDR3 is TGTGCCAGCAGCTCCCGGCAGGGGGGCGGAGGCTACACCTTC.

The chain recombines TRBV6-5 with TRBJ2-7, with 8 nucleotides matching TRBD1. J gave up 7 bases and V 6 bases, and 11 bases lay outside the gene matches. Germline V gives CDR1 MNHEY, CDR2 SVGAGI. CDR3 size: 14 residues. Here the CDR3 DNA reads TGTGCCAGCAGACCGGACAGGGCGCGACGTGAGCAGTACTTC. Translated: CASRPDRARREQYF.

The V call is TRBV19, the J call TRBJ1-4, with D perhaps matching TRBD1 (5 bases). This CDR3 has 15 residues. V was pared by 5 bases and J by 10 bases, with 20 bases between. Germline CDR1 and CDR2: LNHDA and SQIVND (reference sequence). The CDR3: CASSAGDGRGGKLFF. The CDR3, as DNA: TGTGCCAGTAGTGCCGGGGACGGACGAGGTGGAAAACTGTTTTTT.

As DNA, the CDR3 is TGTGCCAGCAGCTTAGGGCAGATCCAAGAGACCCAGTACTTC. Residues: CASSLGQIQETQYF. This chain uses TRBV5-5 with TRBJ2-5; D remains unclear. This CDR3 spans 14 amino acids. Germline V CDR1 and CDR2: SGHKS, YYEKEE (reference sequence). V lost 2 bases and J 1 base, leaving 9 bases between the germline ends.

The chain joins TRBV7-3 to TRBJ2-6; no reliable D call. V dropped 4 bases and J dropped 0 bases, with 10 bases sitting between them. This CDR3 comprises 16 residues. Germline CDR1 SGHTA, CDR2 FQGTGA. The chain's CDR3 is CASSSTASSGANVLTF. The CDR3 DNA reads TGTGCCAGCAGCTCAACTGCAAGCTCTGGGGCCAACGTCCTGACTTTC.

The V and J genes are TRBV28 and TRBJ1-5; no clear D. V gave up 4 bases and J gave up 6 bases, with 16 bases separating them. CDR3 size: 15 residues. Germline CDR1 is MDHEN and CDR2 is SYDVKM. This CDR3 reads CASSYGFQSSQPQHF. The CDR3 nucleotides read TGTGCCAGCAGTTATGGCTTTCAGTCATCTCAGCCCCAGCATTTT. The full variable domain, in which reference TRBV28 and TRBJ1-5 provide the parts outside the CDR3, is DVKVTQSSRYLVKRTGEKVFLECVQDMDHENMFWYRQDPGLGLRLIYFSYDVKMKEKGDIPEGYSVSREKKERFSLILESASTNQTSMYLCASSYGFQSSQPQHFGDGTRLSIL.

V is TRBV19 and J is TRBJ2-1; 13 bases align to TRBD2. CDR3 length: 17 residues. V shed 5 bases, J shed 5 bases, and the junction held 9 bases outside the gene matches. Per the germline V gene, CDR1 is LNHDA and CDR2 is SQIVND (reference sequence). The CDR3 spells CASSSHGLAGAHNEQFF. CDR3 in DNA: TGTGCCAGTAGTTCGCACGGACTAGCGGGAGCCCACAATGAGCAGTTCTTC.

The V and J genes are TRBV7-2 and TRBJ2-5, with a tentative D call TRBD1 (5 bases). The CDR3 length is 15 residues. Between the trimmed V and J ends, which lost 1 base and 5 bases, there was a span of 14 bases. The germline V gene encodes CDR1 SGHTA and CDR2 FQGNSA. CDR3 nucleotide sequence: TGTGCCAGCAGCTTAGGCGCGTTGGGGCCTGAGACCCAGTACTTC. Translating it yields CASSLGALGPETQYF.

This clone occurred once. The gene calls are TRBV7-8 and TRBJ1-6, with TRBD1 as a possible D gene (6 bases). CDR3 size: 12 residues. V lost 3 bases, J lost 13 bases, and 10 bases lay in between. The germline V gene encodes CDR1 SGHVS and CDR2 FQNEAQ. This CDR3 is CASSLAGGPLHF. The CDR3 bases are TGTGCCAGCAGCTTGGCGGGGGGCCCCCTCCACTTT.

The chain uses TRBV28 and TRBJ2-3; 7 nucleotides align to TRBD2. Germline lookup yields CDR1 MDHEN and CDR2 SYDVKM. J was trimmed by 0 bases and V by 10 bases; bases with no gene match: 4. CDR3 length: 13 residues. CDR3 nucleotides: TGTGCCACCAAGCGGGATAGCACAGATACGCAGTATTTT. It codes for CATKRDSTDTQYF.

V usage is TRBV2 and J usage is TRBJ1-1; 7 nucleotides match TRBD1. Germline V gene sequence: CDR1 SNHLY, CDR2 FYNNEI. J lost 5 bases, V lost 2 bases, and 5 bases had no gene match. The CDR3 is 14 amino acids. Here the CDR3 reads CASSEFRGRTEAFF. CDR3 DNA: TGTGCCAGCAGTGAATTTAGGGGGCGGACTGAAGCTTTCTTT.

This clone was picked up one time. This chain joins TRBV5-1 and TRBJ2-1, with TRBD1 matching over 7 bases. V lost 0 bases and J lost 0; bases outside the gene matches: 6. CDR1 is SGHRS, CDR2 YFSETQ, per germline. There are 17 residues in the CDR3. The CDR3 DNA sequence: TGCGCCAGCAGCTTGGCTAGGGGACAGAGCTCCTACAATGAGCAGTTCTTC. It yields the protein CASSLARGQSSYNEQFF.

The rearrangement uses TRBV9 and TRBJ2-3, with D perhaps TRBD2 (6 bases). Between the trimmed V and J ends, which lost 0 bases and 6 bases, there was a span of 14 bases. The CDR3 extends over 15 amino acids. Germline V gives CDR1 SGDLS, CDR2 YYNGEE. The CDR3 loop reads CASSVVTSGPDTQYF. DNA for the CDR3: TGTGCCAGCAGCGTAGTGACTAGTGGTCCCGATACGCAGTATTTT.

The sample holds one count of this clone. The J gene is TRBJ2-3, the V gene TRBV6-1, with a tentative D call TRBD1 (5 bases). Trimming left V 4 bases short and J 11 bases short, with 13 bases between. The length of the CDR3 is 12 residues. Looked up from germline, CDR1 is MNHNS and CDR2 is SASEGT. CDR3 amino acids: CASSGPSGQQYF. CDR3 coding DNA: TGTGCCAGCAGTGGCCCCTCCGGACAGCAGTATTTT.

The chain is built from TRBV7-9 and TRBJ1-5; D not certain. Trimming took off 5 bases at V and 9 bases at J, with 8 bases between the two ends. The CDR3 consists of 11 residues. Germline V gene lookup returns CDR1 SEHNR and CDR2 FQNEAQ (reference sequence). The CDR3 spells CASSQAGPQHF. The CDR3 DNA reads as TGTGCCAGCAGCCAAGCGGGGCCCCAGCATTTT.

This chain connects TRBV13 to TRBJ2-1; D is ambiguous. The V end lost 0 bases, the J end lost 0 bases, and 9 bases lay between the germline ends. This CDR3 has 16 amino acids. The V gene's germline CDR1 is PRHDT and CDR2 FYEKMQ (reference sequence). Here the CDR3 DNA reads TGTGCCAGCAGCTTAGGGTGGTCCAGCTCCTACAATGAGCAGTTCTTC. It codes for CASSLGWSSSYNEQFF.